These 10 T cell receptor beta chains were all obtained from the same sample, sequenced in a study of cytomegalovirus exposure and HLA in healthy donors. Both 60 Vbeta primers and 13 Jbeta primers went into the PCR. Here immunoSEQ multiplex PCR was the method, and the copy in TCRdb shows in-frame clones only, minus some. This sample has some 210,000 clones; about 77% occur once, and the top ten carry approximately 2.1%. Input material: PBMCs. The receptors here all came from a woman aged 25 to 39 in good health and CMV-seropositive.

This clone was seen more than once but under ten times. The rearrangement uses TRBV7-3 and TRBJ2-5; 7 positions agree with TRBD1. Germline CDR1 is SGHTA and CDR2 is FQGTGA. CDR3 length: 17 residues. After removal of 2 bases from V and 2 bases from J, the junction contained 11 bases not matched to a gene. The CDR3 spells CASSLGRSGRGQETQYF. CDR3 nucleotides: TGTGCCAGCAGCTTAGGACGTTCGGGCAGGGGGCAAGAGACCCAGTACTTC. The whole variable domain, remainder taken from reference TRBV7-3 and TRBJ2-5, is GAGVSQTPSNKVTEKGKYVELRCDPISGHTALYWYRQSLGQGPEFLIYFQGTGAADDSGLPNDRFFAVRPEGSVSTLKIQRTERGDSAVYLCASSLGRSGRGQETQYFGPGTRLLVL.

This clone appeared a single time. The genes are TRBV6-5 and TRBJ1-2; a possible D gene is TRBD1 (5 bases). V was cut by 4 bases and J by 4 bases, with 13 bases left in between. The CDR3 runs 14 residues. CDR1 is MNHEY, CDR2 SVGAGI, per germline. CDR3 sequence (DNA): TGTGCCAGCAGTTCCCAGGGAGGAGGCTATGGCTACACCTTC. This codes for CASSSQGGGYGYTF.

J is TRBJ2-3 and V is TRBV19; no clear D. V dropped 3 bases and J dropped 0 bases, with 13 bases sitting between them. The CDR3 contains 16 residues. In germline, CDR1 is LNHDA, CDR2 SQIVND (reference sequence). In DNA, the CDR3 is TGTGCCAGTAGTATCAGAGGAGCGATGAGCACAGATACGCAGTATTTT. Its translation is CASSIRGAMSTDTQYF. Drawing the rest from reference TRBV19 and TRBJ2-3, the complete variable domain is DGGITQSPKYLFRKEGQNVTLSCEQNLNHDAMYWYRQDPGQGLRLIYYSQIVNDFQKGDIAEGYSVSREKKESFPLTVTSAQKNPTAFYLCASSIRGAMSTDTQYFGPGTRLTVL.

The rearrangement links TRBV5-1 to TRBJ1-1; TRBD1 aligns across 7 bases. The V and J ends lost 2 bases and 3 bases, in that order; junction bases with no gene match: 7. The CDR3 is 15 amino acids. The germline CDR1 and CDR2 sequences are SGHRS and YFSETQ. The CDR3 loop reads CASSFTGDFDTEAFF. The CDR3 DNA reads TGCGCCAGCAGCTTCACAGGGGATTTTGACACTGAAGCTTTCTTT.

The chain uses TRBV6-6 and TRBJ1-5; no definite D call. V was pared by 2 bases and J by 11 bases, with 19 bases between. The CDR3 consists of 15 residues. The germline V gene has CDR1 MNHNY and CDR2 SVGAGI (reference sequence). This CDR3 reads CASSYTPTPEVAQHF. For the CDR3, the DNA is TGTGCCAGCAGTTACACCCCGACTCCCGAGGTGGCCCAGCATTTT.

About this clone itself: Other nucleotide sequences from this sample produce the same CDR3. This chain joins TRBV18 and TRBJ1-1; the D gene is possibly TRBD1 (6 bases). The CDR3 length is 13 residues. Germline V gene data show CDR1 as KGHSH and CDR2 as LQKENI. V was clipped by 3 bases and J by 1 base, with 6 bases between them. For the CDR3, the DNA is TGTGCCAGCTCACCGGGACAGAACACTGAAGCTTTCTTT. Translating gives CASSPGQNTEAFF. Together with reference TRBV18 and TRBJ1-1, the CDR3 gives the full variable domain: NAGVMQNPRHLVRRRGQEARLRCSPMKGHSHVYWYRQLPEEGLKFMVYLQKENIIDESGMPKERFSAEFPKEGPSILRIQQVVRGDSAAYFCASSPGQNTEAFFGQGTRLTVV.

The J gene is TRBJ2-1, the V gene TRBV5-8, with TRBD2 matching over 7 bases. This CDR3 is 15 amino acids long. Germline assignment: CDR1 SGHTS and CDR2 YDEGEE. J lost 3 bases, V lost 6 bases, and 9 bases had no gene match. This chain's CDR3 is CASTRDRDYYNEQFF. The DNA of the CDR3 is TGTGCCAGCACCAGGGACCGGGACTACTACAATGAGCAGTTCTTC.

J is TRBJ2-2 and V is TRBV28; D is perhaps TRBD1 (8 bases). The CDR3 totals 16 residues. V shed 4 bases and J shed 2 bases, with 14 bases lying between them. Per germline, CDR1 MDHEN and CDR2 SYDVKM. CDR3 sequence (DNA): TGTGCCAGCAGTTGGGGGGGGACAGGAAACACCGGGGAGCTGTTTTTT. It codes for CASSWGGTGNTGELFF.

The chain is built from TRBV7-9 and TRBJ2-5; the match to TRBD2 covers 9 bases. V gave up 3 bases and J gave up 2 bases; unmatched junction bases: 4. There are 15 residues in the CDR3. Looked up from germline, CDR1 is SEHNR and CDR2 is FQNEAQ (reference sequence). Here the CDR3 reads CASSLGAGGQETQYF. CDR3 DNA sequence: TGTGCCAGCAGCTTGGGAGCGGGGGGTCAAGAGACCCAGTACTTC.

This clone was recorded a few times. The V gene is TRBV7-3, the J gene TRBJ1-1; 9 bases match TRBD1. J was trimmed by 4 bases and V by 2 bases; bases with no gene match: 8. This CDR3 region has 16 residues. Germline V gene sequence: CDR1 SGHTA, CDR2 FQGTGA. The CDR3 sequence: CASSLGTGGLGTEAFF. The DNA of the CDR3 is TGTGCCAGCAGCTTAGGCACAGGGGGCTTGGGCACTGAAGCTTTCTTT.